The 31 T cell receptor beta chains in this list originate from one sample, sequenced in a study of beta chain features in type 1 diabetes. Since all of the isolated RNA was reverse transcribed, expressed TCRB transcripts were what got sequenced. Only in-frame clones appear in the TCRdb table, and some are missing; sequencing was by immunoSEQ multiplex PCR. Of about 210,000 clones listed, roughly 11% are singletons. Sequencing input: central memory CD4+ T cells from blood. These receptor sequences come from a man aged 18 to 30 in good health.

This clone has a handful of counts. The V gene is TRBV7-8, the J gene TRBJ1-5; 8 nucleotides line up with TRBD1. The junction had 7 bases not matched to a gene; V was cut back by 3 bases and J by 0 bases. Germline V gene sequence: CDR1 SGHVS, CDR2 FQNEAQ. CDR3 size: 17 residues. As DNA, the CDR3 is TGTGCCAGCAGCTTGATGGACAGGGTCGATAGCAATCAGCCCCAGCATTTT. This translates into CASSLMDRVDSNQPQHF.

This chain connects TRBV30 to TRBJ1-1; D is undetermined. The CDR3 has 10 amino acids. Germline V gene lookup returns CDR1 GTSNPN and CDR2 SVGIG (reference sequence). CDR3 sequence (DNA): TGTGGAGGGAAGGTGGGAAGAGCTTTCTTT. Translating gives CGGKVGRAFF.

The table lists this clone with a few counts. The chain uses TRBV10-2 and TRBJ2-7, with TRBD2 matching over 9 bases. Germline V gene lookup returns CDR1 WSHSY and CDR2 SAAADI. The CDR3 is 15 amino acids. The junction had 10 bases not matched to a gene; V was cut back by 7 bases and J by 3 bases. The CDR3 loop reads CASTRASGTIYEQYF. The CDR3 nucleotides are TGCGCCAGCACTAGGGCTAGCGGGACAATCTACGAGCAGTACTTC.

For the CDR3, the DNA is TGTGCCACCAGCAAGCTTAAGGCTAGCGGTGACAATGAGCAGTTCTTC. Its translation: CATSKLKASGDNEQFF. The chain has TRBV15 and TRBJ2-1; 7 nucleotides agree with TRBD2. This CDR3 has 16 amino acids. The J segment lost 5 bases and the V segment lost 4 bases, leaving 11 bases of the junction unmatched. Germline CDR1 LNHNV, CDR2 YYDKDF (reference sequence).

This clone was seen more than once but under ten times. The chain uses TRBV29-1 and TRBJ2-7; the match to TRBD2 covers 7 bases. CDR3 size: 13 residues. Germline-derived CDR1 and CDR2 are SQVTM and ANQGSEA. The ends lost 4 bases at V and 0 bases at J; junction bases unmatched: 3. This CDR3 reads CSVARGFSYEQYF. As DNA, the CDR3 is TGCAGCGTTGCGCGGGGGTTCTCCTACGAGCAGTACTTC.

This clone was seen only a few times. This chain links TRBV7-2 with TRBJ1-2; no reliable D call. V was cut by 5 bases and J by 2 bases, with 15 bases left in between. Per the germline V gene, CDR1 is SGHTA and CDR2 is FQGNSA. The CDR3 runs 15 residues. The DNA of the CDR3 is TGTGCCAGCAGCCGTGGCAGGCTTACGAACTATGGCTACACCTTC. This gives the protein CASSRGRLTNYGYTF.

This clone has a handful of counts. The rearrangement links TRBV7-2 to TRBJ2-1; TRBD1 matches 7 bases. The CDR3 length is 14 residues. The trim removed 2 bases at V and 8 bases at J, leaving 6 bases unmatched. Germline CDR1 is SGHTA and CDR2 is FQGNSA. The CDR3 region has the DNA TGTGCCAGCAGCTTATTGGACAGGTTCGATGAGCAGTTCTTC. Translation gives CASSLLDRFDEQFF.

A few counts support this clone. This rearrangement joins TRBV7-2 to TRBJ2-1; TRBD1 agrees at 11 bases. The CDR3 is made up of 15 amino acids. Germline lookup yields CDR1 SGHTA and CDR2 FQGNSA. V dropped 5 bases and J dropped 2; count of bases not matched to a gene: 2. The DNA of the CDR3 is TGTGCCAGCAGCGTGGACAGGGGGCCCTACAATGAGCAGTTCTTC. This gives the protein CASSVDRGPYNEQFF.

This clone has a handful of counts. This chain uses TRBV7-2 with TRBJ2-2; D is unclear. From germline, CDR1 is SGHTA and CDR2 FQGNSA. The CDR3 has 15 residues. V was clipped by 1 base and J by 6 bases, with 12 bases between them. The CDR3 region has the DNA TGTGCCAGCAGCTTAGAAGTGTGGCTGCCCGGGGAGCTGTTTTTT. Its translation is CASSLEVWLPGELFF.

This clone was seen more than once but under ten times. Given a far larger clone just one base away, this is likely a sequencing read error. Other nucleotide sequences from this sample produce the same CDR3. The V call is TRBV14, the J call TRBJ1-2, with 7 bases identical to TRBD1. V was pared by 4 bases and J by 5 bases, with 4 bases of the junction left unmatched. The CDR3 is made up of 13 amino acids. CDR1 SGHDN and CDR2 FVKESK come from the germline V gene. As DNA, the CDR3 is TGTGCCAGCAGCCGCCAGACAGGGTATGGCTACACCTTC. Its translation is CASSRQTGYGYTF.

The rearrangement links TRBV19 to TRBJ2-1, with no clear D. The CDR3 sequence is 12 residues long. The germline gives CDR1 LNHDA, CDR2 SQIVND (reference sequence). Trimming took 5 bases from V and 5 from J, leaving 7 bases between them. The CDR3 reads CASSPRDNEQFF. The CDR3 region has the DNA TGTGCCAGTAGTCCCAGAGACAATGAGCAGTTCTTC.

This clone was detected only a few times. V gene TRBV2 combines with J gene TRBJ2-1; the D is unclear. The CDR3 runs to 12 residues. Germline assignment: CDR1 SNHLY and CDR2 FYNNEI. V was pared by 5 bases and J by 10 bases, with 12 bases between. CDR3 loop: CASSLTKGEQFF. The CDR3 bases are TGTGCCAGCAGTTTGACAAAGGGCGAGCAGTTCTTC.

The chain combines TRBV7-8 with TRBJ2-1; D is undetermined. This CDR3 comprises 11 residues. The germline V and J ends were trimmed by 2 bases and 8 bases, with 4 bases remaining between them. Germline lookup yields CDR1 SGHVS and CDR2 FQNEAQ. The CDR3 DNA follows: TGTGCCAGCAGCTTAATGGATGAGCAGTTCTTC. The encoded protein is CASSLMDEQFF.

The chain employs TRBV5-1 and TRBJ2-5; 8 positions agree with TRBD2. The V and J ends lost 4 bases and 1 base, in that order; junction bases with no gene match: 15. This CDR3 comprises 18 residues. Germline lookup yields CDR1 SGHRS and CDR2 YFSETQ. The CDR3 DNA is TGCGCCAGCAGCCCACTCCTTACTAGCGGACCATCCCAAGAGACCCAGTACTTC. Translating gives CASSPLLTSGPSQETQYF.

The chain combines TRBV4-3 with TRBJ1-5, with D hard to call. Germline loops: CDR1 LGHNA, CDR2 YSLEER. The V end was cut by 0 bases, the J end by 4 bases, with 13 bases between. CDR3 length equals 16 residues. The CDR3 bases are TGCGCCAGCAGCCAAGATCTTGCACGGTGGAATCAGCCCCAGCATTTT. Translation: CASSQDLARWNQPQHF.

This clone has ten or more counts. The chain is built from TRBV30 and TRBJ2-5; 7 bases are shared with TRBD2. Germline-derived CDR1 and CDR2 are GTSNPN and SVGIG (reference sequence). CDR3 length equals 15 residues. V lost 2 bases and J lost 3; bases outside the gene matches: 9. The CDR3: CAWSPGGAGEETQYF. Here the CDR3 DNA reads TGTGCCTGGAGTCCCGGCGGCGCGGGAGAAGAGACCCAGTACTTC.

In this sample, this clone turned up a few times. The CDR3 DNA reads as TGTGCCAGCAGCCAGGTCACCGGGACTAGCGCGTACGAGCAGTACTTC. It is translated as CASSQVTGTSAYEQYF. V is TRBV4-2 and J is TRBJ2-7; the match to TRBD2 covers 10 bases. V was pared by 3 bases and J by 4 bases, with 9 bases of the junction left unmatched. Germline V gives CDR1 LGHNA, CDR2 YNFKEQ. The CDR3 totals 16 residues.

This clone was counted between two and nine times. The V and J genes are TRBV28 and TRBJ2-7; perhaps TRBD1 as D (5 bases). The V gene's germline CDR1 is MDHEN and CDR2 SYDVKM. The germline V and J ends were trimmed by 6 bases and 0 bases, with 9 bases remaining between them. CDR3 length: 13 residues. The CDR3 DNA reads as TGTGCCAGCAGCCCAGGGTACTCCTACGAGCAGTACTTC. Protein: CASSPGYSYEQYF.

The V gene is TRBV18, the J gene TRBJ2-2; the D gene is possibly TRBD1 (6 bases). The CDR3 is 14 amino acids. Per germline, CDR1 KGHSH and CDR2 LQKENI. V gave up 6 bases and J gave up 6 bases, with 14 bases separating them. Here the CDR3 DNA reads TGTGCCAGCTCGTCTTACAGGGCCCCCGGGGAGCTGTTTTTT. It is translated as CASSSYRAPGELFF.

In this sample, this clone turned up a few times. The chain couples TRBV30 to TRBJ1-4, with D possibly TRBD1 on 5 matching bases. Trimming removed 0 bases at V and 8 bases at J, with 16 bases between. The CDR3 is 15 residues long. Per germline, CDR1 GTSNPN and CDR2 SVGIG (reference sequence). The CDR3 loop reads CAWSVSLLRGEKLFF. The CDR3 bases are TGTGCCTGGAGTGTGAGCCTTCTGAGGGGAGAAAAACTGTTTTTT. The full variable domain, rest sourced from reference TRBV30 and TRBJ1-4, is SQTIHQWPATLVQPVGSPLSLECTVEGTSNPNLYWYRQAAGRGLQLLFYSVGIGQISSEVPQNLSASRPQDRQFILSSKKLLLSDSGFYLCAWSVSLLRGEKLFFGSGTQLSVL.

This chain joins TRBV2 and TRBJ2-1; TRBD2 agrees at 7 bases. In germline, CDR1 is SNHLY, CDR2 FYNNEI. V was clipped by 7 bases and J by 4 bases; unmatched bases: 10. This CDR3 comprises 15 residues. DNA of the CDR3: TGTGCCAGCACCCGAAGGGCAGCGGGATACAATGAGCAGTTCTTC. This sequence encodes CASTRRAAGYNEQFF.

The chain employs TRBV11-2 and TRBJ1-1; D remains ambiguous. V lost 2 bases and J lost 1, with 8 bases in between. Germline CDR1 reads SGHAT; CDR2 reads FQNNGV. This CDR3 spans 14 amino acids. The CDR3 DNA sequence: TGTGCCAGCAGCTTAAGCTCGAAGAACACTGAAGCTTTCTTT. The encoded protein is CASSLSSKNTEAFF.

The chain couples TRBV6-6 to TRBJ1-2; D is perhaps TRBD1 (5 bases). The CDR3 length is 16 residues. The germline gives CDR1 MNHNY, CDR2 SVGAGI (reference sequence). Deletions cut 2 bases from V and 2 bases from J, with 15 bases between. CDR3 residues: CASSYQGEPLNYGYTF. Written as DNA, the CDR3 is TGTGCCAGCAGTTACCAGGGCGAACCCCTAAACTATGGCTACACCTTC.

At least ten counts were recorded for this clone. This sequence joins TRBV7-9 and TRBJ2-1; 7 nucleotides agree with TRBD2. The trim removed 5 bases at V and 10 bases at J, leaving 11 bases unmatched. Germline assignment: CDR1 SEHNR and CDR2 FQNEAQ (reference sequence). The CDR3 is 14 residues long. CDR3 residues: CASSPSGTTNEQFF. DNA of the CDR3: TGTGCCAGCAGCCCCTCCGGGACTACAAACGAGCAGTTCTTC.

The chain recombines TRBV2 with TRBJ2-7, with D possibly matching TRBD1 (5 bases). V lost 8 bases to trimming and J lost 6 bases, with 17 bases between them. There are 13 residues in the CDR3. Germline CDR1 is SNHLY and CDR2 is FYNNEI. The CDR3 nucleotides read TGTGCCAGCGGGGCCGTCCTTCTGGGCGAGCAGTACTTC. Protein product: CASGAVLLGEQYF.

This clone came up a few times. The CDR3 reads CATSRELGVGGKYEQYF. In DNA, the CDR3 is TGTGCCACCAGCAGAGAGCTCGGCGTGGGAGGGAAATACGAGCAGTACTTC. The J gene is TRBJ2-7, the V gene TRBV15; 7 bases are a match to TRBD2. V gave up 0 bases and J gave up 4 bases; unmatched junction bases: 12. The CDR3 runs to 17 residues. Germline assignment: CDR1 LNHNV and CDR2 YYDKDF (reference sequence).

Ten or more counts support this clone. The CDR3 reads CASSYAGTSGETQYF. CDR3 DNA sequence: TGCGCCAGCAGCTACGCCGGGACTAGCGGGGAGACCCAGTACTTC. This chain uses TRBV5-1 with TRBJ2-5; 12 nucleotides agree with TRBD2. The CDR3 contains 15 residues. Germline-derived CDR1 and CDR2 are SGHRS and YFSETQ. V shed 3 bases, J shed 5 bases, and the junction held 5 bases outside the gene matches.

In this sample, this clone turned up a few times. The V call is TRBV10-3, the J call TRBJ1-2; D unresolved. Trimming removed 4 bases from V and 4 bases from J, with 10 bases in between. This CDR3 has 13 residues. Germline V gene data show CDR1 as ENHRY and CDR2 as SYGVKD. The CDR3 protein is CAISGRQLYGYTF. The CDR3 region has the DNA TGTGCCATCAGTGGACGGCAGCTCTATGGCTACACCTTC.

The genes are TRBV28 and TRBJ1-1, with TRBD1 identical over 8 bases. The CDR3 spans 16 residues. With V trimmed by 7 bases and J by 0 bases, 10 bases remained unmatched. CDR1 and CDR2 from the germline V gene are MDHEN and SYDVKM. The CDR3: CASIHRGILLNTEAFF. The CDR3 DNA reads as TGTGCCAGCATTCACAGGGGGATTCTCCTGAACACTGAAGCTTTCTTT.

The rearrangement joins TRBV5-1 to TRBJ2-3; TRBD2 aligns across 13 bases. The length of the CDR3 is 16 residues. J lost 5 bases, V lost 7 bases, and 10 bases had no gene match. Germline CDR1 and CDR2: SGHRS and YFSETQ. CDR3 sequence reads: CASGWTSGSEEDTQYF. The CDR3 DNA sequence: TGCGCCAGCGGGTGGACTAGCGGGAGTGAGGAAGATACGCAGTATTTT.

The rearrangement joins TRBV30 to TRBJ1-5; D uncertain. The CDR3 is made up of 16 amino acids. The germline gives CDR1 GTSNPN, CDR2 SVGIG (reference sequence). Trimming removed 0 bases from V and 1 base from J, with 13 bases in between. Written as DNA, the CDR3 is TGTGCCTGGAGTGTACGGGGTCTCGAGAGCAATCAGCCCCAGCATTTT. Amino acid sequence: CAWSVRGLESNQPQHF.